A single sample is the source of the 7 T cell receptor beta chains below, sequenced in a study of a mutant IDH1 vaccine in newly diagnosed glioma. Generated by immunoSEQ multiplex PCR, the TCRdb table keeps only in-frame clones and is missing some. The repertoire consists of about 54,000 clones, with more than 75% occurring once and the leading ten covering approximately 1.4%. The time point is: week 23, last vaccination. Topical imiquimod was applied with each vaccine dose, which held 300 ug of mutant IDH1 20-mer peptide. For these TCRs, the target antigens are not known. Sequenced here: PBMCs, sampled from a glioma patient whose treatment included an IDH1 peptide vaccine. Receptors originate from a man between 35 and 55 years old with glioma.

The rearrangement joins TRBV9 to TRBJ1-1; no firm D call. The germline V gene encodes CDR1 SGDLS and CDR2 YYNGEE. V lost 2 bases, J lost 0 bases, and 8 bases lay in between. The CDR3 runs to 14 residues. This CDR3 reads CASSVGVMNTEAFF. CDR3 in DNA: TGTGCCAGCAGCGTCGGGGTCATGAACACTGAAGCTTTCTTT.

The chain employs TRBV19 and TRBJ1-1; D is possibly TRBD1 (5 bases). The length of the CDR3 is 15 residues. Trimming removed 10 bases from V and 2 bases from J, with 20 bases in between. Germline V lookup: CDR1 LNHDA, CDR2 SQIVND (reference sequence). Written as DNA, the CDR3 is TGTGCCACCGTGCCTCAGGGAGCCGCAAACACTGAAGCTTTCTTT. Amino acids: CATVPQGAANTEAFF.

V gene TRBV5-6 combines with J gene TRBJ2-7; the D is unclear. Trimming took off 0 bases at V and 4 bases at J, with 8 bases between the two ends. The CDR3 runs to 13 residues. Germline V gene lookup returns CDR1 SGHDT and CDR2 YYEEEE. This CDR3 is CASSLVHGYEQYF. In DNA, the CDR3 is TGTGCCAGCAGCTTGGTCCACGGGTACGAGCAGTACTTC. Based on the CDR3 plus reference TRBV5-6 and TRBJ2-7, the full variable domain is DAGVTQSPTHLIKTRGQQVTLRCSPKSGHDTVSWYQQALGQGPQFIFQYYEEEERQRGNFPDRFSGHQFPNYSSELNVNALLLGDSALYLCASSLVHGYEQYFGPGTRLTVT.

CDR3 loop: CASSLQGADEAFF. CDR3 bases: TGTGCCAGCTCACTCCAGGGGGCTGATGAAGCTTTCTTT. The chain links TRBV18 to TRBJ1-1, with TRBD1 identical over 8 bases. This CDR3 is built from 13 residues. Unmatched junction bases numbered 5, after V lost 4 bases and J lost 7 bases. Germline V gene sequence: CDR1 KGHSH, CDR2 LQKENI.

This rearrangement joins TRBV6-6 to TRBJ1-4; TRBD1 matches at 7 bases. This CDR3 spans 16 amino acids. J gave up 4 bases and V 2 bases, and 7 bases lay outside the gene matches. Germline V gives CDR1 MNHNY, CDR2 SVGAGI (reference sequence). The chain's CDR3 is CASSYGSTGYNEKLFF. The DNA for the CDR3 is TGTGCCAGCAGTTACGGGTCGACAGGGTATAATGAAAAACTGTTTTTT.

The sample holds a few counts of this clone. The CDR3 spells CASSDDGGKGTEAFF. CDR3 nucleotides: TGTGCCAGCAGTGACGACGGGGGCAAGGGCACTGAAGCTTTCTTT. The V call is TRBV9, the J call TRBJ1-1; a weak D match, TRBD1 (6 bases). With 5 bases removed from V and 4 bases from J, the gap between germline ends came to 18 bases. From germline, CDR1 is SGDLS and CDR2 YYNGEE. CDR3 length: 15 amino acids. The entire variable domain, with the rest obtained from reference TRBV9 and TRBJ1-1, is as follows: DSGVTQTPKHLITATGQRVTLRCSPRSGDLSVYWYQQSLDQGLQFLIQYYNGEERAKGNILERFSAQQFPDLHSELNLSSLELGDSALYFCASSDDGGKGTEAFFGQGTRLTVV.

The CDR3 DNA follows: TGCAGCGTTGATCATCTAGGGGGACAGGGTGGTTATGGCTACACCTTC. Its translation is CSVDHLGGQGGYGYTF. This chain connects TRBV29-1 to TRBJ1-2, with 9 bases matching TRBD1. V shed 3 bases and J 5 bases; nucleotides not matched to a gene: 13. In germline, CDR1 is SQVTM, CDR2 ANQGSEA. The CDR3 totals 16 residues.